This TCR beta chain originates from a study of blood T cell repertoires in COVID-19. Whole-study context: The origin of the acute and convalescent COVID-19 samples was the United States, Italy and Spain. PBMCs, B-cell-depleted T cells, or T cells provided the cDNA or gDNA that made up the material.

Looked up from germline, CDR1 is MDHEN and CDR2 is SYDVKM. The CDR3 is made up of 12 amino acids. Deletions cut 4 bases from V and 2 bases from J, with 4 bases between. Per the original data handling: Estimation of nucleated cell counts relied on the amplification of reference gene primers. The protocol was immunoSEQ multiplex PCR, while the TCRdb copy is restricted to in-frame clones and leaves out a portion. D and trimming come from the DNA, and the V and J calls and clone size come from that table. The sample lists around 210,000 clones, over 60% occurring once. V is TRBV28 and J is TRBJ2-3, with D uncertain. The sequence derives from a woman aged 70-85 years with acute or convalescent COVID-19. The source material was peripheral blood. The CDR3 loop reads CASSSVTDTQYF. In DNA, the CDR3 is TGTGCCAGCAGTTCCGTCACAGATACGCAGTATTTT.